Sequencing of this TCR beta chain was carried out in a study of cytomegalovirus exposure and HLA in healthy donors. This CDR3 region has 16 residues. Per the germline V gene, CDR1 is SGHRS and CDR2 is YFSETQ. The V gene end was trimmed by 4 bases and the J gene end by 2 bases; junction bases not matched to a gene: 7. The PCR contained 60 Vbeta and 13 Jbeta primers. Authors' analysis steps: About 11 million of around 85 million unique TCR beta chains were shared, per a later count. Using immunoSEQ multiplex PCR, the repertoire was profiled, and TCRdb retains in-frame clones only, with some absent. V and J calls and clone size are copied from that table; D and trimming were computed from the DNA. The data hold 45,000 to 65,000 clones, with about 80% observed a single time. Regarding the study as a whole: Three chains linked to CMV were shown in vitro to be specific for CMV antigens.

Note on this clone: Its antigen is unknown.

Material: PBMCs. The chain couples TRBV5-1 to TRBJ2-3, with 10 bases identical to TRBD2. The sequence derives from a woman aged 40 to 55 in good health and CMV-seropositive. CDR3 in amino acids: CASSQSSGGLTDTQYF. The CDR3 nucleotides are TGCGCCAGCAGCCAGTCTAGCGGGGGACTCACAGATACGCAGTATTTT.